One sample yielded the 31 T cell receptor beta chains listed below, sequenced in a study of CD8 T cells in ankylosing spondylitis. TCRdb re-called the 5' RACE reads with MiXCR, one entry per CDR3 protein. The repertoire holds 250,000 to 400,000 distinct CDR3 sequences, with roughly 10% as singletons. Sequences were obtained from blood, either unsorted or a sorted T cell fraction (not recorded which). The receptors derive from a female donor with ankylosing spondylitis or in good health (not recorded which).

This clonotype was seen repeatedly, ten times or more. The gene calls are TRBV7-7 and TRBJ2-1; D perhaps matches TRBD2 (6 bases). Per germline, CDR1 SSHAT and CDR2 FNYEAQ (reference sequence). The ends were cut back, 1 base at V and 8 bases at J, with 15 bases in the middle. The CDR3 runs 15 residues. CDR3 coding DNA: TGTGCCAGCAGCTTAGAGGTGGGGACTTTCCATGAGCAGTTCTTC. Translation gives CASSLEVGTFHEQFF.

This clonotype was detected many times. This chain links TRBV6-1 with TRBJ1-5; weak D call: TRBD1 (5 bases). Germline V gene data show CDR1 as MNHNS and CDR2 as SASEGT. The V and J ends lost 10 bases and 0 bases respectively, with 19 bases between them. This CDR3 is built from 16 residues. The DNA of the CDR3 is TGTGCCACCTTACCCCGACAGCACTATAGCAATCAGCCCCAGCATTTT. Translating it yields CATLPRQHYSNQPQHF.

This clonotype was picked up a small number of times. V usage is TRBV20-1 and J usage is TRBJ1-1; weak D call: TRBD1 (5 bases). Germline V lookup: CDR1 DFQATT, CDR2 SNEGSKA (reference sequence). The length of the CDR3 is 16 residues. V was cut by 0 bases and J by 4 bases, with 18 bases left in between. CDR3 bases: TGCAGTGCTAGAGAGAGGGAGGGGTTTACGGGCACTGAAGCTTTCTTT. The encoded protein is CSAREREGFTGTEAFF.

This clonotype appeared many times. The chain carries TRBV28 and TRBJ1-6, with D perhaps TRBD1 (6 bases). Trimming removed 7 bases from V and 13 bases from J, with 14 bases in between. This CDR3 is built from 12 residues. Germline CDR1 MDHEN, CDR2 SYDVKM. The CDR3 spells CASNLQGVPLHF. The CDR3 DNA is TGTGCCAGCAACTTACAGGGTGTCCCCCTCCACTTT.

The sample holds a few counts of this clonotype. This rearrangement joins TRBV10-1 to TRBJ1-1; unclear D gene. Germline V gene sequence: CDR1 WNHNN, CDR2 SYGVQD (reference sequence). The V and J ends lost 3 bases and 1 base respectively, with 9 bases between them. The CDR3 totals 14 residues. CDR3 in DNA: TGCGCCAGCAGTGAAAGGAGATGGAACACTGAAGCTTTCTTT. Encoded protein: CASSERRWNTEAFF.

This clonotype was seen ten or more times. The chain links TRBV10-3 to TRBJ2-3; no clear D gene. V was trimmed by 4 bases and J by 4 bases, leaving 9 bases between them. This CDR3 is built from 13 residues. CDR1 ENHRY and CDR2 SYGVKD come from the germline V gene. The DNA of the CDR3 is TGTGCCATCAGTGGAGACCCCGCAGATACGCAGTATTTT. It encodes CAISGDPADTQYF.

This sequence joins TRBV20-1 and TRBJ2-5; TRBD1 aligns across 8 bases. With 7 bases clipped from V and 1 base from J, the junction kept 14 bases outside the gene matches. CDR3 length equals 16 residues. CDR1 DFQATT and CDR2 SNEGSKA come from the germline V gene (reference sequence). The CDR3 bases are TGCAGTGTTTGGGGACAGGCTCTCGGTTTCCAAGAGACCCAGTACTTC. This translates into CSVWGQALGFQETQYF.

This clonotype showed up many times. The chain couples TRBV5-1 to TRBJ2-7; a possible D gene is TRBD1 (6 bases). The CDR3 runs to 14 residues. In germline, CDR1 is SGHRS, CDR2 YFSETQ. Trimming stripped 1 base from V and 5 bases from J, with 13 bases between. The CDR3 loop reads CASSLTGRGHEQYF. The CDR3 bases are TGCGCCAGCAGCTTGACGGGCAGGGGCCACGAGCAGTACTTC.

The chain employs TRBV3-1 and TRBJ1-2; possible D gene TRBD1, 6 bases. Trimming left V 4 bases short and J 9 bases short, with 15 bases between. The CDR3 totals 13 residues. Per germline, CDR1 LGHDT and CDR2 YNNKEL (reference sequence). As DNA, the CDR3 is TGTGCCAGCAGCCCGCGACAGGCCCTCAGCTACACCTTC. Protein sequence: CASSPRQALSYTF.

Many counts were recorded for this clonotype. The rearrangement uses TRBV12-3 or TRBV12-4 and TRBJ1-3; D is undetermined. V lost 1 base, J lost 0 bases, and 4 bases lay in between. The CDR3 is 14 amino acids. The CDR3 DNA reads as TGTGCCAGCAGTTTAGGGTACTCTGGAAACACCATATATTTT. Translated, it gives CASSLGYSGNTIYF.

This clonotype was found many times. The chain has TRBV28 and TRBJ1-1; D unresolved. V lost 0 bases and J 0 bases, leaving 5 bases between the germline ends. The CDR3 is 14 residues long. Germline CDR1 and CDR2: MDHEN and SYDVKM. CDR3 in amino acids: CASSLWSVNTEAFF. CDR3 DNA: TGTGCCAGCAGTTTATGGTCCGTGAACACTGAAGCTTTCTTT.

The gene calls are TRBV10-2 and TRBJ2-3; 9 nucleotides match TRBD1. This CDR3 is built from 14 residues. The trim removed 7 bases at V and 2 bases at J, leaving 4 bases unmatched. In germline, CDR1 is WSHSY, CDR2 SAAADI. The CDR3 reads CASKGTGNTDTQYF. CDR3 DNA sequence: TGCGCCAGCAAAGGGACAGGGAACACAGATACGCAGTATTTT.

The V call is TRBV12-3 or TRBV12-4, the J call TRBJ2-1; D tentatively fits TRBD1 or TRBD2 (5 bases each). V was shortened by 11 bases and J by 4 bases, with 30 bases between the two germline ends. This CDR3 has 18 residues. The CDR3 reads CAFCPGAGQVSGYNEQFF. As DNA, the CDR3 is TGTGCCTTCTGCCCCGGGGCAGGGCAGGTTAGTGGGTACAATGAGCAGTTCTTC.

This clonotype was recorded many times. CDR3 in DNA: TGCGCCAGCCAGGCATCGAGCGGGAGGGCTGGCAATGAGCAGTTCTTC. Its protein is CASQASSGRAGNEQFF. The V and J genes are TRBV5-1 and TRBJ2-1; 10 bases are a match to TRBD2. CDR1 is SGHRS and CDR2 is YFSETQ in the germline V gene. This CDR3 contains 16 residues. V was clipped by 7 bases and J by 6 bases; unmatched bases: 13.

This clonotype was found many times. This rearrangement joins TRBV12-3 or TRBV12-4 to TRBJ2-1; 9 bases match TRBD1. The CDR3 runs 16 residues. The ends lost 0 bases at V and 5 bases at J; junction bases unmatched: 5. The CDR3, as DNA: TGTGCCAGCAGTTTAGCCCCGGGACAGGGAAACAATGAGCAGTTCTTC. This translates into CASSLAPGQGNNEQFF.

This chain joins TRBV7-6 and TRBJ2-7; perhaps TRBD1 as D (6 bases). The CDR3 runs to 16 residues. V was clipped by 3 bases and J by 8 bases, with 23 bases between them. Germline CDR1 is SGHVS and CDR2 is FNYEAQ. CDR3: CASSFADQGRLYKQYF. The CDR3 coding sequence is TGTGCCAGCAGCTTCGCGGACCAGGGGCGGCTTTACAAGCAGTACTTC. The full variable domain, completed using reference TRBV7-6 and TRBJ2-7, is GAGVSQSPRYKVTKRGQDVALRCDPISGHVSLYWYRQALGQGPEFLTYFNYEAQQDKSGLPNDRFSAERPEGSISTLTIQRTEQRDSAMYRCASSFADQGRLYKQYFGPGTRLTVT.

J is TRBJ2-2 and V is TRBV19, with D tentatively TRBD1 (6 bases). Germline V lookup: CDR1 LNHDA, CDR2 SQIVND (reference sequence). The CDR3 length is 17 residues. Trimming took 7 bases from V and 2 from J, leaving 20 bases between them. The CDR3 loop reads CASTVDRTLSNTGELFF. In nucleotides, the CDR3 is TGTGCCAGTACTGTAGACAGGACCTTATCTAACACCGGGGAGCTGTTTTTT.

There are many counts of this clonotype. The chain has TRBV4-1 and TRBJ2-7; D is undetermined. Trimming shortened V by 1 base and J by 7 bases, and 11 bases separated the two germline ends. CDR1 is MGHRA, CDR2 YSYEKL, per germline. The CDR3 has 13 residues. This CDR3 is CASSQGATREQYF. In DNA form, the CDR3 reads TGCGCCAGCAGCCAAGGGGCAACACGGGAGCAGTACTTC.

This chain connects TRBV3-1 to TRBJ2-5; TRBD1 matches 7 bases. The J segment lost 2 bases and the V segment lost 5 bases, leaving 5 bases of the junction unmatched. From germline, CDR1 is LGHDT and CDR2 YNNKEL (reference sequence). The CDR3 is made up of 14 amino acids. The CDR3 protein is CASSVGTAQETQYF. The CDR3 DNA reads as TGTGCCAGCAGCGTCGGGACAGCTCAAGAGACCCAGTACTTC.

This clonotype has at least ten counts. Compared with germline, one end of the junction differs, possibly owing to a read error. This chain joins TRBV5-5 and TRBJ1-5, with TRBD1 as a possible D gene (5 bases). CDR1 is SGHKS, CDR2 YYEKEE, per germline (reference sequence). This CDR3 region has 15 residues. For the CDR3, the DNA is TGCGCCAGCAGCCTTGACAGTTATAGCAATCAGCCCCAGCATTTT. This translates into CASSLDSYSNQPQHF.

Written as DNA, the CDR3 is TGTGCCAGCTCACCAATAGGTGGTCGGGACAGACCTAACTATGGCTACACCTTC. Residues: CASSPIGGRDRPNYGYTF. The gene calls are TRBV18 and TRBJ1-2; 7 bases map to TRBD1. Germline V CDR1 and CDR2: KGHSH, LQKENI. J was trimmed by 0 bases and V by 2 bases; bases with no gene match: 12. CDR3 length: 18 residues.

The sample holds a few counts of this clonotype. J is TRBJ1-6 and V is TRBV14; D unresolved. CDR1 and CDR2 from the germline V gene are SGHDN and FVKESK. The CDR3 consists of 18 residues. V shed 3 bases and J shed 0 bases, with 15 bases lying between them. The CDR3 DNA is TGTGCCAGCAGCCAGATACTGGCAGATAGCTCCTATAATTCACCCCTCCACTTT. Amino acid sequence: CASSQILADSSYNSPLHF.

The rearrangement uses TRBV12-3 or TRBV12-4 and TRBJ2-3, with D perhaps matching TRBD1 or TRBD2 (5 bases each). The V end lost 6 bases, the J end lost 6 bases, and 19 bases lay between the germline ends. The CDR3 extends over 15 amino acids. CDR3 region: CASSPRNGAYDTQYF. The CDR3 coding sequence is TGTGCCAGCAGCCCTCGGAACGGGGCCTACGATACGCAGTATTTT.

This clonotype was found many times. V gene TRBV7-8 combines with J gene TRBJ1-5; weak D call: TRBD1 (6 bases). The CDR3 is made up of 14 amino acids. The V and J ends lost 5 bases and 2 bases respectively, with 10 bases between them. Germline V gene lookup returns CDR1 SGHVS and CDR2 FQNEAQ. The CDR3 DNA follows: TGTGCCAGCAGCGGGGGGCCGGGCAATCAGCCCCAGCATTTT. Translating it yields CASSGGPGNQPQHF.

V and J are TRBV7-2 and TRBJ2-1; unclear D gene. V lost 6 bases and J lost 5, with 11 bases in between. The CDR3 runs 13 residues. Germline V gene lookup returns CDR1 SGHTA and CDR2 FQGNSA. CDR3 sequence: CASSLESHNEQFF. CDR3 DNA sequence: TGTGCCAGCAGTCTAGAATCGCACAATGAGCAGTTCTTC.

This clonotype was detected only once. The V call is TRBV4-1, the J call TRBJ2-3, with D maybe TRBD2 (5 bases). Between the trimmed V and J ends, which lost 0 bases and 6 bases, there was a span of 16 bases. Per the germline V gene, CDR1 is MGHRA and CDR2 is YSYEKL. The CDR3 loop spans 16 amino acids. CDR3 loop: CASSQELGLARDTQYF. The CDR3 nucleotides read TGCGCCAGCAGCCAAGAACTCGGACTCGCTAGGGATACGCAGTATTTT.

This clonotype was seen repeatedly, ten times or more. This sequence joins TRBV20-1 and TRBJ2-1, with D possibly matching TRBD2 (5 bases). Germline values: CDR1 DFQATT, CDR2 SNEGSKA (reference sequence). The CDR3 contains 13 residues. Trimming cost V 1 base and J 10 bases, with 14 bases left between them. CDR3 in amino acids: CSARGEGTIEQFF. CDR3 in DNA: TGCAGTGCTAGAGGCGAGGGAACAATAGAGCAGTTCTTC.

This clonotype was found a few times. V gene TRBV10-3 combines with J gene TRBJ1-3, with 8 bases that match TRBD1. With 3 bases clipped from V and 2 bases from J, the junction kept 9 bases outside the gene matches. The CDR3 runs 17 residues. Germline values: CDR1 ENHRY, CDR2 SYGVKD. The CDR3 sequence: CAISDQYGTGAGNTIYF. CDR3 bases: TGTGCCATCAGTGATCAATACGGGACAGGAGCTGGAAACACCATATATTTT.

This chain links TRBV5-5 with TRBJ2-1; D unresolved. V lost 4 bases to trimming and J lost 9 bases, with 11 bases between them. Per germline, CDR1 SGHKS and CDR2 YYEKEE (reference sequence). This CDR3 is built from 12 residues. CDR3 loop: CASSVVVVEQFF. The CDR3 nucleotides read TGTGCCAGCAGCGTTGTAGTGGTTGAGCAGTTCTTC.

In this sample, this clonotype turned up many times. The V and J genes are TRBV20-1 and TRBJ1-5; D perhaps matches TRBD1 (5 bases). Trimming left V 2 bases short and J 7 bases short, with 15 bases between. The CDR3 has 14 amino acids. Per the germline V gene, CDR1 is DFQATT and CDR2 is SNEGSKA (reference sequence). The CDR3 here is CSARRGTPLQPQHF. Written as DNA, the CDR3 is TGCAGTGCTAGACGCGGGACCCCCTTACAGCCCCAGCATTTT.

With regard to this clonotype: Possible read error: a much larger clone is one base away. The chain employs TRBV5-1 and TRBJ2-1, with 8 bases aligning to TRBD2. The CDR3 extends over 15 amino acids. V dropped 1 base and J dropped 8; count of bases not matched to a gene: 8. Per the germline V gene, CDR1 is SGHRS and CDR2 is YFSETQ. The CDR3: CASSLSGGRVHEQFF. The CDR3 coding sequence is TGCGCCAGCAGCTTGTCGGGGGGGCGGGTGCATGAGCAGTTCTTC.